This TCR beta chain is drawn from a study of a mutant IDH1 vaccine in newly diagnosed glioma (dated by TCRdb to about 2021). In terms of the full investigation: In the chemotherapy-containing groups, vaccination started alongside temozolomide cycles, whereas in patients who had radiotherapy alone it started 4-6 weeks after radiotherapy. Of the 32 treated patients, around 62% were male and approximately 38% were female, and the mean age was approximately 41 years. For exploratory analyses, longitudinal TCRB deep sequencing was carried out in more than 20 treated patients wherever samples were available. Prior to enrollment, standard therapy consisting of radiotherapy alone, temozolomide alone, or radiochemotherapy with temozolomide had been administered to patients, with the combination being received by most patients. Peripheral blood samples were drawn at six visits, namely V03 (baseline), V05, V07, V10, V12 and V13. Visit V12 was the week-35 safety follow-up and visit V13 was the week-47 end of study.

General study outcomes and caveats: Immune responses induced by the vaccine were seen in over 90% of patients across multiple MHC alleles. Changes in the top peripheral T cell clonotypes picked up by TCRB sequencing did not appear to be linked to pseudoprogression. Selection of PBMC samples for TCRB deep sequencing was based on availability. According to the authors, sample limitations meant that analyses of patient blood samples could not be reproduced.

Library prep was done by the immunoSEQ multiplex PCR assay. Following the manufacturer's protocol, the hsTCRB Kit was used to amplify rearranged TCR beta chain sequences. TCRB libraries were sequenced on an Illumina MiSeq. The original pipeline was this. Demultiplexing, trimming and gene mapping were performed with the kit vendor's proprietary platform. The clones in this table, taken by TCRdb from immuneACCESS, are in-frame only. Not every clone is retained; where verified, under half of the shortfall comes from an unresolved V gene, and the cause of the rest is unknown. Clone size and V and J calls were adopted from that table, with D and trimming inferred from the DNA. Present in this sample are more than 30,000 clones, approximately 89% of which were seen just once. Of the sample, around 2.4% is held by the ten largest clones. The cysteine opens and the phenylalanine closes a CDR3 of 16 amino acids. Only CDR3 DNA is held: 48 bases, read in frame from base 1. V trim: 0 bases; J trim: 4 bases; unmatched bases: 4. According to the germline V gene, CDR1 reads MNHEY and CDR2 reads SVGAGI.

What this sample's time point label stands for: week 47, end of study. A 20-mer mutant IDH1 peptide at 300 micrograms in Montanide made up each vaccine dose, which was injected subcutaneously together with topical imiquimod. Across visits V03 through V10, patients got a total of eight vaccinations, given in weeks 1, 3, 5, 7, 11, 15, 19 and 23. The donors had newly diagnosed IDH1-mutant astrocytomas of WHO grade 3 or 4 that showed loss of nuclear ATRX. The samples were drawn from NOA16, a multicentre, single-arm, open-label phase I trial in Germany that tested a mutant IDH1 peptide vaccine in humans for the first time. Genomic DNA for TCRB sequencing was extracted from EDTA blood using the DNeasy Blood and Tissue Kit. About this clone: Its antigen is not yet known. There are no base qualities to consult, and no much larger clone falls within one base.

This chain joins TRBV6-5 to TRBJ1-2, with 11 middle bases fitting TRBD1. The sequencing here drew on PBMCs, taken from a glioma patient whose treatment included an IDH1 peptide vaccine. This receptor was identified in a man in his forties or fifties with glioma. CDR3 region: CASSYSRTGGGYGYTF. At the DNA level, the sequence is TGTGCCAGCAGTTACTCGAGGACAGGGGGCGGCTATGGCTACACCTTC.